A single sample gave rise to the 7 T cell receptor beta chains below, sequenced in a study of T cells after yellow fever vaccination. In TCRdb, the 5' RACE reads were re-called with MiXCR into one record per CDR3 protein. The data show a few hundred thousand distinct CDR3 sequences, 10% to 15% seen once. Sequencing used CD4+ T cells sorted from PBMCs, obtained 45 days after the yellow fever booster vaccination. These TCRs come from a man younger than 45 who received the YFV17D yellow fever vaccine.

This clonotype was seen many times. The chain uses TRBV10-3 and TRBJ2-5; D is unresolved. The germline V gene encodes CDR1 ENHRY and CDR2 SYGVKD. The CDR3 loop spans 14 amino acids. Trimming stripped 2 bases from V and 2 bases from J, with 9 bases between. The CDR3, as DNA: TGTGCCATCAGTGAGGCAGCCCTACAAGAGACCCAGTACTTC. This gives the protein CAISEAALQETQYF.

This clonotype was seen a few times. The chain combines TRBV6-5 with TRBJ1-3, with unresolved D. V was clipped by 0 bases and J by 3 bases, with 9 bases between them. CDR3 size: 15 residues. CDR1 and CDR2 from the germline V gene are MNHEY and SVGAGI. The CDR3 is CASSYSGAGGNTIYF. Written as DNA, the CDR3 is TGTGCCAGCAGTTACTCCGGTGCAGGTGGAAACACCATATATTTT.

The rearrangement uses TRBV7-2 and TRBJ2-3; no clear D gene. Germline V gene data show CDR1 as SGHTA and CDR2 as FQGNSA. The CDR3 length is 17 residues. Trimming cost V 5 bases and J 5 bases, with 23 bases left between them. This chain's CDR3 is CASSLLWRSARGDTQYF. For the CDR3, the DNA is TGTGCCAGCAGCCTACTCTGGCGGTCGGCAAGAGGAGATACGCAGTATTTT.

This clonotype showed up just a few times. This chain uses TRBV6-2 or TRBV6-3 with TRBJ2-2, with 8 bases lining up with TRBD2. The CDR3 has 16 residues. The germline V gene encodes CDR1 MNHEY and CDR2 SVGEGT. With V trimmed by 2 bases and J by 1 base, 3 bases remained unmatched. CDR3 in amino acids: CASSYEAGGNTGELFF. The CDR3 bases are TGTGCCAGCAGTTACGAGGCGGGAGGGAACACCGGGGAGCTGTTTTTT.

This clonotype came up a few times. J is TRBJ2-2 and V is TRBV20-1; D perhaps matches TRBD2 (5 bases). The V and J ends lost 5 bases and 2 bases respectively, with 12 bases between them. The CDR3 has 14 amino acids. Germline CDR1 is DFQATT and CDR2 is SNEGSKA (reference sequence). The CDR3 loop reads CSAWRTDNTGELFF. CDR3 nucleotide sequence: TGCAGTGCTTGGAGGACTGATAACACCGGGGAGCTGTTTTTT.

The gene calls are TRBV4-3 and TRBJ2-7; 10 bases are a match to TRBD2. The CDR3 is made up of 16 amino acids. Germline CDR1 and CDR2: LGHNA and YSLEER. V gave up 3 bases and J gave up 3 bases; unmatched junction bases: 8. The CDR3 spells CASSQHRGTSDYEQYF. In DNA form, the CDR3 reads TGCGCCAGCAGCCAGCATCGGGGGACTAGCGACTACGAGCAGTACTTC.

This clonotype has a handful of counts. The chain is built from TRBV7-3 and TRBJ2-3; TRBD2 agrees at 9 bases. Trimming took 5 bases from V and 1 from J; bases not matched to a gene: 10. Germline V CDR1 and CDR2: SGHTA, FQGTGA. The CDR3 loop spans 17 amino acids. The CDR3 loop is CASSPHAGGPGTDTQYF. CDR3 DNA: TGTGCCAGCAGCCCCCATGCGGGAGGGCCGGGCACAGATACGCAGTATTTT. Full variable domain (remainder filled in from reference TRBV7-3 and TRBJ2-3): GAGVSQTPSNKVTEKGKYVELRCDPISGHTALYWYRQSLGQGPEFLIYFQGTGAADDSGLPNDRFFAVRPEGSVSTLKIQRTERGDSAVYLCASSPHAGGPGTDTQYFGPGTRLTVL.